This is a list of T cell receptor beta chains from one sample in a study of blood T cells in healthy people across ages. Each CDR3 protein gets one entry after TCRdb re-called the 5' RACE reads with MiXCR. Here the sample spans about 1.8 million distinct CDR3 sequences, just under 50% being singletons. Material for sequencing was blood. The source of these receptors is a woman aged 40 to 50 in good health. Each CDR3 is given with its conserved first and last residue. Each record gives: J gene, D gene, V gene, clone size, CDR3 DNA, CDR3 protein. The D gene is left open where the match is weak. Size is stated for part of the rows, as once, few or many counts, or as a class when the clone is expanded.

J: TRBJ2-7
D: .
V: TRBV6-5
size: .
DNA: TGTGCCAGCAATTTTATGTCCGGGGCTCGTATAAGGTACGAGCAGTACTTC
CDR3: CASNFMSGARIRYEQYF

J: TRBJ2-7
D: .
V: TRBV6-1
size: .
DNA: TGTGCCAGCAGACCTAAATGGGGATGGGACTACGAGCAGTACTTC
CDR3: CASRPKWGWDYEQYF

J: TRBJ1-2
D: TRBD1
V: TRBV6-6
size: .
DNA: TGTGCCAGCAGTTCAGGGGGCGATTTCAACTATGGCTACAGCTTC
CDR3: CASSSGGDFNYGYSF

J: TRBJ2-4
D: .
V: TRBV3-1
size: .
DNA: TGTGCCAGCAAGGCGGGCGCAGCCAAAAACATTCAGTACTTC
CDR3: CASKAGAAKNIQYF

J: TRBJ2-7
D: .
V: TRBV10-3
size: .
DNA: TGTGCCATCAGCGTGGGGACGGGACCAAACGAGCAGTACTTC
CDR3: CAISVGTGPNEQYF

J: TRBJ2-4
D: .
V: TRBV3-1
size: few
DNA: TGTGCCAGCAGCCAAGACGGTTATCAAGGGCGCGAAAACATTCAGTACTTC
CDR3: CASSQDGYQGRENIQYF

J: TRBJ2-1
D: .
V: TRBV7-2
size: once
DNA: TGTGCCAGCAGCTCTCGACTAGACGCGCCGAGTGAGCAGTTCTTC
CDR3: CASSSRLDAPSEQFF

J: TRBJ2-7
D: TRBD2
V: TRBV7-9
size: .
DNA: TGTGCCAGCAGCGTAGAAGGACTAGCCGACGAGCAGTACTTC
CDR3: CASSVEGLADEQYF

J: TRBJ2-1
D: .
V: TRBV5-1
size: few
DNA: TGCGCCAGCAGCTTGAGGGCAGAGCACAATGAGCAGTTCTTC
CDR3: CASSLRAEHNEQFF

J: TRBJ2-1
D: .
V: TRBV7-3
size: few
DNA: TGTGCCAGCAGCTCCCCTACGGGGAATGAGCAGTTCTTC
CDR3: CASSSPTGNEQFF

J: TRBJ2-3
D: TRBD1
V: TRBV6-2/TRBV6-3
size: .
DNA: TGTGCCAGCGGTTACCGTACCGGGACAGGGAAGCCAGATACGCAGTATTTT
CDR3: CASGYRTGTGKPDTQYF

J: TRBJ2-1
D: .
V: TRBV12-3/TRBV12-4
size: few
DNA: TGTGCCAGCAGTTTTTACCGACAAAACAGGGCTGAGCAGTTCTTC
CDR3: CASSFYRQNRAEQFF

J: TRBJ1-1
D: .
V: TRBV3-1
size: .
DNA: TGTGCCAGCAGCCAAGGGGGGGGCGCGGTGAACACTGAAGCTTTCTTT
CDR3: CASSQGGGAVNTEAFF

J: TRBJ2-7
D: .
V: TRBV29-1
size: many
DNA: TGCAGCGTCGGAGAGGGCCGGAACTACGAGCAGTACTTC
CDR3: CSVGEGRNYEQYF

J: TRBJ2-1
D: .
V: TRBV6-5
size: .
DNA: TGTGCCGGCAGTTACGAGGGGGGGGCTTACAATGAGCAGTTCTTC
CDR3: CAGSYEGGAYNEQFF

J: TRBJ2-5
D: .
V: TRBV10-3
size: .
DNA: TGTGCCATCAGTGTGGGACAAAATACGAAAGAGACCCAGTACTTC
CDR3: CAISVGQNTKETQYF

J: TRBJ2-6
D: .
V: TRBV12-3/TRBV12-4
size: .
DNA: TGTGCCAGCAGTTTCCTGTTCTCTGGGGCCAACGTCCTGACTTTC
CDR3: CASSFLFSGANVLTF

J: TRBJ1-2
D: TRBD1
V: TRBV6-1
size: .
DNA: TGTGCCAGCAGTGAAAGGGACAGGAACTATGGCTACACCTTC
CDR3: CASSERDRNYGYTF

J: TRBJ2-7
D: .
V: TRBV11-2
size: .
DNA: TGTGCCAGCAGCTCACGGGATGGGGTACCCTACGAGCAGTACTTC
CDR3: CASSSRDGVPYEQYF

J: TRBJ1-2
D: .
V: TRBV4-3
size: .
DNA: TGCGCCAGCAGCCAAGATTTTCAGGGACTCCGAGGCTACACCTTC
CDR3: CASSQDFQGLRGYTF

J: TRBJ1-3
D: .
V: TRBV9
size: .
DNA: TGTGCCAGCGGCCTCGGGGGCCAAAGCGTGGGAAACACCATATATTTT
CDR3: CASGLGGQSVGNTIYF

J: TRBJ2-1
D: TRBD1
V: TRBV28
size: few
DNA: TGTGCCAGCGCTCCCCCGGGGCAGGGGGCGGGCAATGAGCAGTTCTTC
CDR3: CASAPPGQGAGNEQFF

J: TRBJ2-5
D: TRBD1
V: TRBV20-1
size: .
DNA: TGCAGTGCTAGAGATATATTTCAGGGGGATCAAGAGACCCAGTACTTC
CDR3: CSARDIFQGDQETQYF

J: TRBJ1-4
D: .
V: TRBV2
size: .
DNA: TGTGCCAGCACCCTCCTCGCAACTCCCACAACTAATGAAAAACTGTTTTTT
CDR3: CASTLLATPTTNEKLFF

J: TRBJ2-3
D: TRBD2
V: TRBV5-1
size: few
DNA: TGCGCCAGCAGCCGTTGGAGCCCAGCCGGGACTAGGAGCACAGATACGCAGTATTTT
CDR3: CASSRWSPAGTRSTDTQYF

J: TRBJ2-3
D: TRBD1
V: TRBV7-2
size: .
DNA: TGTGCCAGTCTGACAGGGGGCGCATCAGATACGCAGTATTTT
CDR3: CASLTGGASDTQYF

J: TRBJ1-2
D: TRBD1
V: TRBV5-1
size: .
DNA: TGCGCCAGCAGAGGTGGACAGGTAGTTTCTGGCTACACCTTC
CDR3: CASRGGQVVSGYTF

J: TRBJ2-1
D: TRBD1
V: TRBV11-1
size: .
DNA: TGTGCCAGCAGCTTAGACCGGGACAGGGGCAATGAGCAGTTCTTC
CDR3: CASSLDRDRGNEQFF

J: TRBJ1-2
D: .
V: TRBV9
size: .
DNA: TGTGCCAGCAGCGTAGGATTGGGCAGGGAACTAAGTAACTATGGCTACACCTTC
CDR3: CASSVGLGRELSNYGYTF

J: TRBJ2-3
D: TRBD2
V: TRBV24-1
size: few
DNA: TGTGCCACCAGTGAAACTAGCGTTTGGGGAACGGATACGCAGTATTTT
CDR3: CATSETSVWGTDTQYF

J: TRBJ1-6
D: TRBD1
V: TRBV27
size: few
DNA: TGTGCCAGCAGTCTACAGGGGGCCTATACGAATTCACCCCTCCACTTT
CDR3: CASSLQGAYTNSPLHF

J: TRBJ2-3
D: .
V: TRBV7-2
size: few
DNA: TGTGCCAGCAGCTTAGGCGGACAGGGAGGGTTGACAGATACGCAGTATTTT
CDR3: CASSLGGQGGLTDTQYF

J: TRBJ2-7
D: TRBD1
V: TRBV6-2/TRBV6-3
size: few
DNA: TGTGCCAGCAGTTACTCCTCCTACGACAGGGATTCTTCCGAGCAGTACTTC
CDR3: CASSYSSYDRDSSEQYF

J: TRBJ2-5
D: .
V: TRBV7-2
size: few
DNA: TGTGCCAGCAGGGAAACAGGGCGAGTAGAGACCCAGTACTTC
CDR3: CASRETGRVETQYF

J: TRBJ1-2
D: .
V: TRBV3-1
size: .
DNA: TGTGCCAGCAGCCACGGGGGTAGTGGCTACACCTTC
CDR3: CASSHGGSGYTF

J: TRBJ2-5
D: .
V: TRBV7-7
size: few
DNA: TGTGCTAGCAGCTTAGCGGTGGGCGCGGCGGAGACCCAGTACTTC
CDR3: CASSLAVGAAETQYF

J: TRBJ1-2
D: TRBD1
V: TRBV7-9
size: .
DNA: TGTGCCAGCAGCCCAGGGACAGTAAGAGATGGCTACACCTTC
CDR3: CASSPGTVRDGYTF